The 2 T cell receptor beta chains reported below all come from one sample, sequenced in a study of blood T cell repertoires in COVID-19. The method was immunoSEQ multiplex PCR; TCRdb's version includes in-frame clones alone and lacks a portion of them. Of around 97,000 clones listed, around nine tenths are singletons. The sample comprised peripheral blood. These receptors were obtained from an elderly woman in a cohort sampled during active COVID-19.

This clone appeared once. The rearrangement links TRBV24-1 to TRBJ2-5; tentative D call: TRBD1 (6 bases). The V end was cut by 5 bases, the J end by 2 bases, with 14 bases between. The CDR3 loop spans 15 amino acids. Germline V lookup: CDR1 KGHDR, CDR2 SFDVKD. This chain's CDR3 is CATSAATGFQETQYF. DNA for the CDR3: TGTGCCACCAGTGCTGCCACAGGGTTTCAAGAGACCCAGTACTTC.

This sequence joins TRBV10-3 and TRBJ2-7, with TRBD2 matching over 9 bases. CDR1 and CDR2 (germline): ENHRY, SYGVKD. The length of the CDR3 is 14 residues. V was clipped by 7 bases and J by 2 bases; unmatched bases: 6. The CDR3 loop is CAIIDRLAAYEQYF. The CDR3, as DNA: TGTGCCATCATAGACAGACTAGCGGCCTACGAGCAGTACTTC.